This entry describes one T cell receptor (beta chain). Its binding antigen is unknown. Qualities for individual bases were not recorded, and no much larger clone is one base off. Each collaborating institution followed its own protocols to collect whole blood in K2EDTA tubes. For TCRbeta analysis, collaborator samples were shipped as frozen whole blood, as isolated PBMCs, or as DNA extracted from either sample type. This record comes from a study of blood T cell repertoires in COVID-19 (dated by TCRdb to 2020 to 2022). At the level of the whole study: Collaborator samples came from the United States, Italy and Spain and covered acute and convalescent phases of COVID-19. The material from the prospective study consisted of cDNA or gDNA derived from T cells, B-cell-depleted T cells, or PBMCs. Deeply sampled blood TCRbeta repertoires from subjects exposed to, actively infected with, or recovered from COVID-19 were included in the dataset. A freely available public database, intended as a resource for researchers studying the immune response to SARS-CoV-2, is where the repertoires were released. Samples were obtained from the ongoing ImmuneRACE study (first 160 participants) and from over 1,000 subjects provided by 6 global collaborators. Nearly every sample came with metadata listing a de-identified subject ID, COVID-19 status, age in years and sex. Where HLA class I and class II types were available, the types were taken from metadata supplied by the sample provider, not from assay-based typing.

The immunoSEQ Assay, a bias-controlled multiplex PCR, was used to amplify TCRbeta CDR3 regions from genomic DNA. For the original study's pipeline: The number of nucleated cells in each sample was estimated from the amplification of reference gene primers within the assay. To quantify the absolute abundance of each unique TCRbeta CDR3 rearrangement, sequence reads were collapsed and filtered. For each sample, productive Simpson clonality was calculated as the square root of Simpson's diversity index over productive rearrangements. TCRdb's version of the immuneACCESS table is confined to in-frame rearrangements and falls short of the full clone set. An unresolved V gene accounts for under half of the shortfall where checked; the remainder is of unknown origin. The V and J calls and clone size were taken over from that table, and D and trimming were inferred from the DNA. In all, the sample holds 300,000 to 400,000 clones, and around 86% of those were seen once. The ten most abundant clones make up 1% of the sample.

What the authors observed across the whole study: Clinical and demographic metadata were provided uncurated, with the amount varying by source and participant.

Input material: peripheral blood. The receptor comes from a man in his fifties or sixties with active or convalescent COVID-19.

CDR3 region: CASGRTGDTGELFF. The base sequence is TGCGCCAGCGGGAGGACAGGGGACACCGGGGAGCTGTTTTTT. The receptor chain draws on TRBV5-1 and TRBJ2-2, and 9 junction bases match TRBD1. V lost 7 bases and J lost 3 bases, and the count of bases not matched to a germline gene is 4. From the germline V gene, CDR1 is SGHRS and CDR2 is YFSETQ. Measured from the cysteine to the phenylalanine, the CDR3 is 14 residues long. The sequence is cut down to CDR3 DNA, 42 bases in frame from base 1.